This paragraph covers one T cell receptor beta chain sequence. Its antigen is unknown. The data were obtained in a study of T cell responses to AZD1222 COVID-19 vaccine. Study conclusions and caveats: Clonal diversity may have been underestimated in mostly white British donors. AZD1222 recipients seropositive at baseline numbered only 6 or 7. Vaccine-associated CD4 TCRs ranged over spike, dominating at 160-218 and 743-854.

TCRdb's copy holds only in-frame clones and misses some; the assay was immunoSEQ multiplex PCR. This table holds roughly 67,000 clones, 80% to 90% found once. The V and J ends lost 4 bases and 0 bases, in that order; junction bases with no gene match: 0. The CDR3 loop spans 14 amino acids. Germline-derived CDR1 and CDR2 are LGHDT and YNNKEL (reference sequence). The chain combines TRBV3-1 (or the pseudogene TRBV3-2) with TRBJ1-5, with 7 bases matching TRBD1. Sequencing was performed on peripheral blood, taken 28 days after the second AZD1222 dose. The receptor comes from an adult who received the AZD1222 COVID-19 vaccine. The CDR3 is CASSRQGSNQPQHF. The CDR3 DNA reads TGTGCCAGCAGCCGACAGGGTAGCAATCAGCCCCAGCATTTT.